This T cell receptor (beta chain) appears in the sequencing data of a study of blood T cells in healthy people across ages. With 5 bases clipped from V and 3 bases from J, the junction kept 4 bases outside the gene matches. The V gene's germline CDR1 is SNHLY and CDR2 FYNNEI. The CDR3 consists of 14 residues. Then a second PCR, running roughly 7 to 11 cycles, was carried out with a sample-barcoded 5' primer and a J-beta primer mix. TCRdb itself ran the 5' RACE reads through MiXCR, one entry per CDR3 protein. The table lists more than 900,000 distinct CDR3 sequences, around 25% of them singletons. This sample also belongs to another study, concerning T cells of mothers and their children.

This chain joins TRBV2 and TRBJ2-5, with TRBD1 identical over 9 bases. The receptor's source is a girl aged 2 to 10 in good health. The sample taken for sequencing was blood. CDR3 nucleotide sequence: TGTGCCAGCAGTTATGACAGGGGGAAAGAGACCCAGTACTTC. Amino acid sequence: CASSYDRGKETQYF. Full variable domain (missing parts from reference TRBV2 and TRBJ2-5): EPEVTQTPSHQVTQMGQEVILRCVPISNHLYFYWYRQILGQKVEFLVSFYNNEISEKSEIFDDQFSVERPDGSNFTLKIRSTKLEDSAMYFCASSYDRGKETQYFGPGTRLLVL.